This T cell receptor beta chain was profiled in a study of human T cells and chemical hapten exposure. Study background: Skin of the upper inner arm, around 2 cm by around 2 cm, received 2% DPC for sensitization. Diphenylcyclopropenone, dosed weekly to the scalp, was given to patients throughout the roughly 24-week study.

The time point: patch test 2, 6 weeks after DPC sensitization. The treatment here: therapeutic diphenylcyclopropenone sensitization with weekly scalp DPC. Sample donors consisted of patients with alopecia, aged 18 to 70 years, who were suitable for DPC. From germline, CDR1 is SGHAT and CDR2 FQDESV (reference sequence). The CDR3 has 16 amino acids. After removal of 1 base from V and 6 bases from J, the junction contained 8 bases not matched to a gene. As the library was built, unique molecular identifiers were attached to individual cDNA molecules. A single record per CDR3 protein comes from TCRdb applying MiXCR to the RACE reads. The sample has about 54,000 distinct CDR3 sequences, less than 10% seen once.

The sequencing used whole blood, collected in connection with sensitization to the hapten diphenylcyclopropenone (DPC). The source of this sequence is a woman aged 45 to 65 with alopecia areata. Some clones in this sample may be carry-over from other donors' samples. The chain recombines TRBV11-1 with TRBJ2-2; 7 bases are shared with TRBD1. The CDR3 reads CASSLEGASAAGELFF. The CDR3 nucleotides read TGTGCCAGCAGCTTAGAGGGGGCCAGCGCGGCCGGGGAGCTGTTTTTT.